This TCR beta chain was obtained from a study of human T cells and chemical hapten exposure. The study's findings and limits: Versus controls, expanded TCRs had significantly more large CDR3 similarity clusters.

V dropped 2 bases and J dropped 4 bases, with 14 bases sitting between them. The CDR3 runs to 14 residues. Germline V lookup: CDR1 SQVTM, CDR2 ANQGSEA. As for this clonotype: Its target is not known.

Time point specified: patch test 2, 6 weeks after DPC sensitization. Treatment specified: therapeutic diphenylcyclopropenone sensitization with weekly scalp DPC. Blood was drawn before each patch test was applied. TCRdb ran MiXCR on the RACE reads and lists one entry per CDR3 protein. Here the sample spans 65,000 to 95,000 distinct CDR3 sequences, about 6.6% being singletons. The sample in question was whole blood, obtained in connection with sensitization to the hapten diphenylcyclopropenone (DPC). This TCR was sampled from a woman aged 25 to 39 with alopecia areata. Some clones in this sample may be carry-over from other donors' samples. The chain carries TRBV29-1 and TRBJ1-1, with TRBD1 as a possible D gene (6 bases). The CDR3 DNA sequence: TGCAGCGTTGAATGGGGGGCTCTGGGCACTGAAGCTTTCTTT. This sequence encodes CSVEWGALGTEAFF.